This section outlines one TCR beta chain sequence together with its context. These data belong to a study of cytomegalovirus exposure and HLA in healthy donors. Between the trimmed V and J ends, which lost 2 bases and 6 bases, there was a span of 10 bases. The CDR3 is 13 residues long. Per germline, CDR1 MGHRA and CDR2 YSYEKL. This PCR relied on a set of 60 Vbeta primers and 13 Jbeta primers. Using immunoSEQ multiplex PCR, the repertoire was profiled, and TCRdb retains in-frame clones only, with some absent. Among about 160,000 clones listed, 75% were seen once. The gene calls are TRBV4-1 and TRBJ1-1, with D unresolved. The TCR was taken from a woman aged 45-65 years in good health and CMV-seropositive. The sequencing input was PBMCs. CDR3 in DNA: TGCGCCAGCAGCCAACTAGCAGAATCTGAAGCTTTCTTT. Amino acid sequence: CASSQLAESEAFF.